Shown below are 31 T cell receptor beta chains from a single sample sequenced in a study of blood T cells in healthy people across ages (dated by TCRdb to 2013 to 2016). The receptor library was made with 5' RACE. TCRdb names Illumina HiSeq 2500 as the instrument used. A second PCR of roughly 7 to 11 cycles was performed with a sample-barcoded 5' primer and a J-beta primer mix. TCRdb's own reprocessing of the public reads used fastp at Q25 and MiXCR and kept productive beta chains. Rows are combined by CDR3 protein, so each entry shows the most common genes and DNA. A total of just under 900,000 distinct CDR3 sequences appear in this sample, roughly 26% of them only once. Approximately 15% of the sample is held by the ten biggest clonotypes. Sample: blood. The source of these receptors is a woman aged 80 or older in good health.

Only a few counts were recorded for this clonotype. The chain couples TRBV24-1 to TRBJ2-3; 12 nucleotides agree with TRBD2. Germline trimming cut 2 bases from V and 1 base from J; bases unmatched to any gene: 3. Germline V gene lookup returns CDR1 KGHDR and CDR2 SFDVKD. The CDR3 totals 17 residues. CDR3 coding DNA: TGTGCCACCAGTGATTCACTAGCGGGGGGCCGCACAGATACGCAGTATTTT. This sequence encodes CATSDSLAGGRTDTQYF.

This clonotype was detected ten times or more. This chain's CDR3 is CASSQGGSGVETQYF. CDR3 bases: TGTGCCAGCAGCCAGGGGGGTAGCGGGGTGGAGACCCAGTACTTC. The chain is built from TRBV4-2 and TRBJ2-5; 8 positions match TRBD2. In germline, CDR1 is LGHNA, CDR2 YNFKEQ. V shed 3 bases, J shed 5 bases, and the junction held 8 bases outside the gene matches. The length of the CDR3 is 15 residues.

The CDR3 reads CASSPSTLGFNQPQHF. CDR3 nucleotides: TGTGCCAGCAGCCCCTCGACGTTGGGTTTTAATCAGCCCCAGCATTTT. The chain employs TRBV5-6 and TRBJ1-5; D not certain. In germline, CDR1 is SGHDT, CDR2 YYEEEE. The ends were cut back, 4 bases at V and 4 bases at J, with 18 bases in the middle. This CDR3 region has 16 residues.

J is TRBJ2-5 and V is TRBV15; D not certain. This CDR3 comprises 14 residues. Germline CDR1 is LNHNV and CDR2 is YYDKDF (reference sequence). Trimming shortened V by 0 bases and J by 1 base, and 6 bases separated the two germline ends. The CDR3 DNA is TGTGCCACCAGCAGAGATTCGACCCAAGAGACCCAGTACTTC. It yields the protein CATSRDSTQETQYF.

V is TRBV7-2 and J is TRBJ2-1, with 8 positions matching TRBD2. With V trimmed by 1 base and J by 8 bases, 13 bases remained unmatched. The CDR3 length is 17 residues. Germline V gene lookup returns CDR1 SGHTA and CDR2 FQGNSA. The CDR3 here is CASSLVSPGGPRDEQFF. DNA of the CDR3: TGTGCCAGCAGCTTAGTAAGTCCGGGGGGGCCTCGGGATGAGCAGTTCTTC. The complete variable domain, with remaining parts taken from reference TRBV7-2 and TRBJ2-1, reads GAGVSQSPSNKVTEKGKDVELRCDPISGHTALYWYRQSLGQGLEFLIYFQGNSAPDKSGLPSDRFSAERTGGSVSTLTIQRTQQEDSAVYLCASSLVSPGGPRDEQFFGPGTRLTVL.

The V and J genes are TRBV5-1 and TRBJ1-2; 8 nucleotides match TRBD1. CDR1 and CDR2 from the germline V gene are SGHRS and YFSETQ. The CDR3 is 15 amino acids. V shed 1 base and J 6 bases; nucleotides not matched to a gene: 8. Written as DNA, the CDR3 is TGCGCCAGCAGCTTGTCGTCAGGGGGCGACGATGGCTACACCTTC. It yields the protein CASSLSSGGDDGYTF.

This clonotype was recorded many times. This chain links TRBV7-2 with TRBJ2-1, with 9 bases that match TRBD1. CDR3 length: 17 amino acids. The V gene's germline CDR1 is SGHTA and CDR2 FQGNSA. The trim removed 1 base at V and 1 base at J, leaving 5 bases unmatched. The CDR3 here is CASSLGTGGASYNEQFF. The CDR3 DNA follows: TGTGCCAGCAGCTTAGGTACAGGGGGCGCGTCCTACAATGAGCAGTTCTTC.

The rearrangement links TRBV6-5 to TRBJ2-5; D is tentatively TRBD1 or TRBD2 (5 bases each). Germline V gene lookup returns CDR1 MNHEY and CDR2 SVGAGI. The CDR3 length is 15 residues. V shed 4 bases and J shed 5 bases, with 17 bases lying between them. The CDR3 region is CASSFSLGPGETQYF. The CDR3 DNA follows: TGTGCCAGCAGTTTCTCCTTGGGACCAGGGGAGACCCAGTACTTC.

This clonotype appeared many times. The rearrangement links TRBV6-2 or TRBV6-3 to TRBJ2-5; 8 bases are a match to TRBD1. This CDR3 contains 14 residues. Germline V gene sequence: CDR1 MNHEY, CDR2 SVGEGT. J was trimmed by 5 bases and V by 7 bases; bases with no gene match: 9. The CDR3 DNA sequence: TGTGCCAGCATGGCGGGACAGGCGGGGGAGACCCAGTACTTC. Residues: CASMAGQAGETQYF.

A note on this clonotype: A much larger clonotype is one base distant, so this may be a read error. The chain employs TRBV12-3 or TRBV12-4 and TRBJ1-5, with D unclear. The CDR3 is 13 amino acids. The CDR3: CASKLGSSQPQHF. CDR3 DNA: TGTGCCAGCAAGCTGGGGAGCAGTCAGCCCCAGCATTTT.

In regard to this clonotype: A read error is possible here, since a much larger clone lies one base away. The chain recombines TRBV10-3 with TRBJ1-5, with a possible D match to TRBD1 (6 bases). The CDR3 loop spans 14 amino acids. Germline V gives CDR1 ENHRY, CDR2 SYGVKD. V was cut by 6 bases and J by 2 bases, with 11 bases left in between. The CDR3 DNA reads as TGTGCCATCAGGGAACAGGGAGGCAATCAGCCCCAGCATTTT. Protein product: CAIREQGGNQPQHF.

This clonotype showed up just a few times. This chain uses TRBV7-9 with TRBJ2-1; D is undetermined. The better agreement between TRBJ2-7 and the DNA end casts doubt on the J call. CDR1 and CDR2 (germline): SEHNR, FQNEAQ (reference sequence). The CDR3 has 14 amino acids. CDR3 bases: TGTGCCACCCGGCAAGGCAGCTCCTACAATGAGCAGTACTTC. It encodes CATRQGSSYNEQYF.

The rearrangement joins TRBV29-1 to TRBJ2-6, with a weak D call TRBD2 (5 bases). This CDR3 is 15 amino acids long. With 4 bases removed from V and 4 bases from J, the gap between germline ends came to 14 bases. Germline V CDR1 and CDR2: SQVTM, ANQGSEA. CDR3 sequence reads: CSVVLRGRGANVLTF. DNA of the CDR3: TGCAGCGTTGTTTTAAGAGGGCGAGGGGCCAACGTCCTGACTTTC.

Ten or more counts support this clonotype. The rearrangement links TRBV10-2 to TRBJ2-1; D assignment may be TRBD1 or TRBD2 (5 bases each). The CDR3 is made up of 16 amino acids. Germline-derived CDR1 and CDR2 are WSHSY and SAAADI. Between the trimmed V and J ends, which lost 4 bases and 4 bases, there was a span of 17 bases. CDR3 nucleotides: TGCGCCAGCAGTGTTGGCCCACCGGGACCGTACAATGAGCAGTTCTTC. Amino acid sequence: CASSVGPPGPYNEQFF.

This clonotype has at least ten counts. CDR3 loop: CSVEYQSSGANVLTF. The CDR3 bases are TGCAGCGTTGAATACCAGTCGTCTGGGGCCAACGTCCTGACTTTC. V gene TRBV29-1 combines with J gene TRBJ2-6; D uncertain. The V gene's germline CDR1 is SQVTM and CDR2 ANQGSEA. CDR3 length: 15 residues. V lost 2 bases, J lost 1 base, and 9 bases lay in between.

The CDR3 spells CASSIGTSGGAWGEQFF. CDR3 nucleotides: TGTGCCAGTAGTATAGGGACTAGCGGGGGCGCCTGGGGTGAGCAGTTCTTC. This rearrangement joins TRBV19 to TRBJ2-1, with 13 bases lining up with TRBD2. The germline CDR1 and CDR2 sequences are LNHDA and SQIVND (reference sequence). V dropped 1 base and J dropped 9; count of bases not matched to a gene: 9. The CDR3 sequence is 17 residues long. The variable domain in full, with the rest retrieved from reference TRBV19 and TRBJ2-1, is DGGITQSPKYLFRKEGQNVTLSCEQNLNHDAMYWYRQDPGQGLRLIYYSQIVNDFQKGDIAEGYSVSREKKESFPLTVTSAQKNPTAFYLCASSIGTSGGAWGEQFFGPGTRLTVL.

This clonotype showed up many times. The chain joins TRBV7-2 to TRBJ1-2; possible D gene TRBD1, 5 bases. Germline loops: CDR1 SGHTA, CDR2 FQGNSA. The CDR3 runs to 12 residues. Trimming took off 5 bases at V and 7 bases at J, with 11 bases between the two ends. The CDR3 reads CASSPVGGGYTF. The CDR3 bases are TGTGCCAGCAGCCCGGTGGGGGGTGGCTACACCTTC.

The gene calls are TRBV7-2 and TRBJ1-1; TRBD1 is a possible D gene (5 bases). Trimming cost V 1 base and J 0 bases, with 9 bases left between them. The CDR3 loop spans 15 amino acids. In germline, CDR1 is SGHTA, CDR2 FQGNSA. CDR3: CASSLGADMNTEAFF. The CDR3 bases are TGTGCCAGCAGCTTAGGAGCGGACATGAACACTGAAGCTTTCTTT. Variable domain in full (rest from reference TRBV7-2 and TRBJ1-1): GAGVSQSPSNKVTEKGKDVELRCDPISGHTALYWYRQSLGQGLEFLIYFQGNSAPDKSGLPSDRFSAERTGGSVSTLTIQRTQQEDSAVYLCASSLGADMNTEAFFGQGTRLTVV.

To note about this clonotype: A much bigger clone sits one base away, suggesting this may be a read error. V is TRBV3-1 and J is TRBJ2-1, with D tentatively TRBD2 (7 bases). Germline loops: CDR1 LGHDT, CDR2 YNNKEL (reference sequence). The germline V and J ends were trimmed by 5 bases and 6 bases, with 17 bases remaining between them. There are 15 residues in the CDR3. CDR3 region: CASSIRGGASNEQFF. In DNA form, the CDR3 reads TGTGCCAGCAGCATAAGGGGGGGGGCTTCCAATGAGCAGTTCTTC.

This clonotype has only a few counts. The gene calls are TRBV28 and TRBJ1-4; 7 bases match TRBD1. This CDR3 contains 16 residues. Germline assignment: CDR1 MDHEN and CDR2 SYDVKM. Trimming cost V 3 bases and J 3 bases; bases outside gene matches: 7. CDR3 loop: CASSFYPTGANEKLFF. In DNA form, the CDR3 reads TGTGCCAGCAGTTTTTATCCCACAGGGGCTAATGAAAAACTGTTTTTT.

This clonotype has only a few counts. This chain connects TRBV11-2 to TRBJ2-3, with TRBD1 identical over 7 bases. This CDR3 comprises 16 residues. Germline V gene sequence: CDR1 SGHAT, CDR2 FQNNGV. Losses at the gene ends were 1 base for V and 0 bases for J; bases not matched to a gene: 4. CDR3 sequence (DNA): TGTGCCAGCAGCTTAGGTAGGGGACAGAGCACAGATACGCAGTATTTT. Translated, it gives CASSLGRGQSTDTQYF.

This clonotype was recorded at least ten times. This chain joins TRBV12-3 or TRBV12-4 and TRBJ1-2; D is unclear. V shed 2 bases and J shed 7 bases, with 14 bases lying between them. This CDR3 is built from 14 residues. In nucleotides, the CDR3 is TGTGCCAGCAGTTTACAAGGTGGGGTTGGTGGCTACACCTTC. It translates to CASSLQGGVGGYTF.

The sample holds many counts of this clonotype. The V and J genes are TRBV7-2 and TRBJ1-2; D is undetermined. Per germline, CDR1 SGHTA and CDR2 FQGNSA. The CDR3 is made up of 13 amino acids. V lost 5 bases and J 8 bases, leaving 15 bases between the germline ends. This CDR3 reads CASSLASTSGYTF. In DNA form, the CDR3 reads TGTGCCAGCAGCCTCGCCTCGACCTCCGGCTACACCTTC.

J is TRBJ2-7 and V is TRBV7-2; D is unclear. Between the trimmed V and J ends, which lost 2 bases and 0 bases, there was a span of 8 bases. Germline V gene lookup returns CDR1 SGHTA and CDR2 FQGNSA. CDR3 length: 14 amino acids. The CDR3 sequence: CASSLTAYSYEQYF. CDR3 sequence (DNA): TGTGCCAGCAGCTTAACCGCCTACTCCTACGAGCAGTACTTC.

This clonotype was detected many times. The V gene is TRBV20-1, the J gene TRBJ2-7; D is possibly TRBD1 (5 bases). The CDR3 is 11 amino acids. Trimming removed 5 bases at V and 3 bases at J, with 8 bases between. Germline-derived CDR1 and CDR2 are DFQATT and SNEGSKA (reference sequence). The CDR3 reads CSAFRGYEQYF. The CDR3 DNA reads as TGCAGTGCTTTTAGGGGCTACGAGCAGTACTTC.

The DNA for the CDR3 is TGTGCCAGCAGCTTAAATGGTCCTTATAGCAATCAGCCCCAGCATTTT. Translation: CASSLNGPYSNQPQHF. The V gene is TRBV7-2, the J gene TRBJ1-5; unclear D gene. V was cut by 2 bases and J by 0 bases, with 11 bases left in between. The CDR3 has 16 amino acids. The germline V gene has CDR1 SGHTA and CDR2 FQGNSA.

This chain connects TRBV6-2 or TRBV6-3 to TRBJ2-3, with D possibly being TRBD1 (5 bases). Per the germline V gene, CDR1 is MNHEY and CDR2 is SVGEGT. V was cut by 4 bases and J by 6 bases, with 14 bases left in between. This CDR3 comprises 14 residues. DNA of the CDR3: TGTGCCAGCAGTTCCTTTCGACAGAAGGATACGCAGTATTTT. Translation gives CASSSFRQKDTQYF.

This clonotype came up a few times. This CDR3 reads CASSRSGGNYNWQFF. For the CDR3, the DNA is TGTGCCAGCAGCCGGAGCGGGGGTAACTACAATTGGCAGTTCTTC. The J gene is TRBJ2-1, the V gene TRBV7-2; 8 bases line up with TRBD2. The V gene's germline CDR1 is SGHTA and CDR2 FQGNSA. CDR3 length equals 15 residues. With 5 bases clipped from V and 12 bases from J, the junction kept 15 bases outside the gene matches.

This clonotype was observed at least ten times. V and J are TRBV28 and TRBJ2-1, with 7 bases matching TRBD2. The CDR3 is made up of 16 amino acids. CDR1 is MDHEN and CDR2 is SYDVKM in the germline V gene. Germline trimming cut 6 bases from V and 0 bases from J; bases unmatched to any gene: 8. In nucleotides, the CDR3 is TGTGCCAGCAGCAGCCTAGCGGCCGGCTCCTACAATGAGCAGTTCTTC. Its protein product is CASSSLAAGSYNEQFF. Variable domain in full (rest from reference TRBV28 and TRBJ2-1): DVKVTQSSRYLVKRTGEKVFLECVQDMDHENMFWYRQDPGLGLRLIYFSYDVKMKEKGDIPEGYSVSREKKERFSLILESASTNQTSMYLCASSSLAAGSYNEQFFGPGTRLTVL.

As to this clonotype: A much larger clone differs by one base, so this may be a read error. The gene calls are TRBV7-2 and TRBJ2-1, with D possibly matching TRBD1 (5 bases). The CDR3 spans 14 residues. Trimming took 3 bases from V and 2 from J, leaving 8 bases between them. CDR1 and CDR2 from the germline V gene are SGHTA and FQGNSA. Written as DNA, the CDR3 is TGTGCCAGCAGCTTTGGCAGGGCCTACAATGAGCAGTTCTTC. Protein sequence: CASSFGRAYNEQFF.

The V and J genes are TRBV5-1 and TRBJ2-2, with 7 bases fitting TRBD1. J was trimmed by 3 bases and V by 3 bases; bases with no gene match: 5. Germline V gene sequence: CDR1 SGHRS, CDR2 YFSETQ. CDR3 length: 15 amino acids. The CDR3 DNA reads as TGCGCCAGCAGCTCCACAGGGGCCTACACCGGGGAGCTGTTTTTT. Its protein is CASSSTGAYTGELFF.